The 13 T cell receptor beta chains below were found in one sample sequenced in a study of response to subunit inactivated influenza vaccine (dated by TCRdb to 2016 to 2019). Library prep was done by RT-PCR. The sequencer was an Illumina HiSeq 2500. The public reads were quality trimmed at Q25 with fastp and then assembled into clones with MiXCR by TCRdb, keeping productive beta chains. All rows with the same CDR3 protein become a single entry with the most common DNA and genes. The sample profile shows under 800,000 distinct CDR3 sequences; 11% to 15% of them were found once. The top ten clonotypes cover less than 9% of the sample. The sample in question was PBMCs from blood, obtained 14 days before vaccination. The receptors shown here come from a man over 45 who received an inactivated influenza vaccine. Donor details come from another sample of the same person, matched by shared clones.

The V gene is TRBV5-1, the J gene TRBJ2-7; TRBD2 might be the D (6 bases). V was cut by 6 bases and J by 4 bases, with 14 bases left in between. Germline V gene sequence: CDR1 SGHRS, CDR2 YFSETQ. The CDR3 totals 13 residues. CDR3 sequence: CASKLPGGYEQYF. In nucleotides, the CDR3 is TGCGCCAGCAAACTCCCCGGGGGTTACGAGCAGTACTTC.

This clonotype was detected ten times or more. The genes are TRBV20-1 and TRBJ2-5; perhaps D is TRBD1 or TRBD2 (5 bases each). The V end lost 0 bases, the J end lost 6 bases, and 20 bases lay between the germline ends. This CDR3 has 16 amino acids. Germline CDR1 is DFQATT and CDR2 is SNEGSKA (reference sequence). DNA for the CDR3: TGCAGTGCTAGAGAGGGTGGATCCGGGGCGGTACAGACCCAGTACTTC. Translated: CSAREGGSGAVQTQYF.

The gene calls are TRBV12-3 or TRBV12-4 and TRBJ1-5; possibly TRBD1 for D (6 bases). This CDR3 is built from 14 residues. With 1 base removed from V and 6 bases from J, the gap between germline ends came to 10 bases. In nucleotides, the CDR3 is TGTGCCAGCAGTTTAGGGGGGGCCCTTCAGCCCCAGCATTTT. This translates into CASSLGGALQPQHF.

The chain combines TRBV20-1 with TRBJ2-1, with 8 bases lining up with TRBD1. The CDR3 extends over 14 amino acids. Germline assignment: CDR1 DFQATT and CDR2 SNEGSKA (reference sequence). The junction had 6 bases not matched to a gene; V was cut back by 2 bases and J by 6 bases. CDR3 protein: CSARSDRGFNEQFF. The DNA for the CDR3 is TGCAGTGCTAGATCCGACAGGGGTTTCAATGAGCAGTTCTTC.

The chain employs TRBV5-1 and TRBJ2-1; TRBD2 matches 8 bases. The length of the CDR3 is 15 residues. In germline, CDR1 is SGHRS, CDR2 YFSETQ. With 6 bases clipped from V and 7 bases from J, the junction kept 12 bases outside the gene matches. The CDR3 DNA reads TGCGCCAGCATCCCAGCGGGGGTCGAGAGGAATGAGCAGTTCTTC. It codes for CASIPAGVERNEQFF.

As regards this clonotype: Compared with germline, one end of the junction differs, possibly owing to a read error. This chain uses TRBV11-2 with TRBJ2-7; 7 bases are a match to TRBD1. The CDR3 extends over 14 amino acids. The germline CDR1 and CDR2 sequences are SGHAT and FQNNGV. CDR3 residues: CASSPQGNSYVQYF. The CDR3, as DNA: TGTGCCAGCAGCCCACAGGGGAACTCCTACGTGCAGTACTTC.

The chain couples TRBV6-2 or TRBV6-3 to TRBJ1-5, with D unclear. The CDR3 runs to 15 residues. V lost 6 bases and J 4 bases, leaving 16 bases between the germline ends. CDR1 and CDR2 from the germline V gene are MNHEY and SVGEGT. CDR3 bases: TGTGCCAGCAGGACCGGGTTCCTAGGGAATCAGCCCCAGCATTTT. Translating gives CASRTGFLGNQPQHF.

This clonotype came up a few times. V and J are TRBV4-3 and TRBJ2-7; D is possibly TRBD2 (6 bases). V shed 0 bases and J shed 0 bases, with 12 bases lying between them. This CDR3 comprises 16 residues. CDR1 is LGHNA and CDR2 is YSLEER in the germline V gene. The CDR3 loop is CASSQDGDGSSYEQYF. The CDR3 coding sequence is TGCGCCAGCAGCCAAGACGGGGACGGGAGCTCCTACGAGCAGTACTTC.

The chain is built from TRBV6-2 or TRBV6-3 and TRBJ2-1; 13 bases match TRBD2. Germline V gene sequence: CDR1 MNHEY, CDR2 SVGEGT. V shed 2 bases and J 6 bases; nucleotides not matched to a gene: 16. This CDR3 has 20 residues. Here the CDR3 DNA reads TGTGCCAGCAGTTACCCCACTAGCGGGAGGGCCATCTGGGCTTCCAATGAGCAGTTCTTC. Protein product: CASSYPTSGRAIWASNEQFF.

This chain joins TRBV10-3 and TRBJ1-6; D possibly corresponds to TRBD1 (6 bases). V was shortened by 5 bases and J by 6 bases, with 11 bases between the two germline ends. The germline V gene encodes CDR1 ENHRY and CDR2 SYGVKD. The CDR3 contains 14 residues. CDR3: CAISRTVTNSPLHF. CDR3 in DNA: TGTGCCATCAGTCGGACAGTAACTAATTCACCCCTCCACTTT.

The chain carries TRBV20-1 and TRBJ1-5; 8 bases agree with TRBD1. Trimming took 4 bases from V and 7 from J; bases not matched to a gene: 12. Looked up from germline, CDR1 is DFQATT and CDR2 is SNEGSKA (reference sequence). The CDR3 has 15 amino acids. The CDR3 bases are TGCAGTGCTACCCCGGGACAGGTTTTGAGGCAGCCCCAGCATTTT. Protein sequence: CSATPGQVLRQPQHF.

The chain has TRBV6-6 and TRBJ1-1, with TRBD1 identical over 7 bases. J gave up 1 base and V 10 bases, and 6 bases lay outside the gene matches. The germline V gene has CDR1 MNHNY and CDR2 SVGAGI (reference sequence). This CDR3 is built from 13 residues. CDR3 sequence: CATRDRQNTEAFF. CDR3 in DNA: TGTGCCACCCGGGACAGACAGAACACTGAAGCTTTCTTT.

This chain uses TRBV6-1 with TRBJ2-1, with D maybe TRBD2 (6 bases). Per germline, CDR1 MNHNS and CDR2 SASEGT. Trimming stripped 3 bases from V and 2 bases from J, with 11 bases between. The CDR3 is made up of 15 amino acids. The chain's CDR3 is CASSDIRETYNEQFF. The DNA for the CDR3 is TGTGCCAGCAGTGATATTCGGGAGACCTACAATGAGCAGTTCTTC.